This TCR beta chain was sequenced in a study of blood T cell repertoires in COVID-19. Study-level information: The study drew acute and convalescent COVID-19 samples from the United States, Italy and Spain. Sources were T cells, B-cell-depleted T cells, or PBMCs; the material itself was cDNA or gDNA.

Looked up from germline, CDR1 is LNHDA and CDR2 is SQIVND (reference sequence). There are 17 residues in the CDR3. The junction had 14 bases not matched to a gene; V was cut back by 2 bases and J by 7 bases. Per the original data handling: Counts of nucleated cells, estimated from reference gene primer amplification, were obtained. Clones were sequenced by immunoSEQ multiplex PCR, and TCRdb holds only the in-frame ones, with some missing. V and J calls and clone size are given by that table; D and trimming were obtained from the DNA. The repertoire holds around 70,000 clones, with about 82% as singletons.

Specimen: peripheral blood. This TCR derives from a woman in her sixties with acute or convalescent COVID-19. The chain is built from TRBV19 and TRBJ1-1; TRBD1 matches 9 bases. Written as DNA, the CDR3 is TGTGCCAGTAGTATACCGGTGGCCGGGACAGGGACGGTTGAAGCTTTCTTT. Protein: CASSIPVAGTGTVEAFF. The full variable domain, rest sourced from reference TRBV19 and TRBJ1-1, is DGGITQSPKYLFRKEGQNVTLSCEQNLNHDAMYWYRQDPGQGLRLIYYSQIVNDFQKGDIAEGYSVSREKKESFPLTVTSAQKNPTAFYLCASSIPVAGTGTVEAFFGQGTRLTVV.